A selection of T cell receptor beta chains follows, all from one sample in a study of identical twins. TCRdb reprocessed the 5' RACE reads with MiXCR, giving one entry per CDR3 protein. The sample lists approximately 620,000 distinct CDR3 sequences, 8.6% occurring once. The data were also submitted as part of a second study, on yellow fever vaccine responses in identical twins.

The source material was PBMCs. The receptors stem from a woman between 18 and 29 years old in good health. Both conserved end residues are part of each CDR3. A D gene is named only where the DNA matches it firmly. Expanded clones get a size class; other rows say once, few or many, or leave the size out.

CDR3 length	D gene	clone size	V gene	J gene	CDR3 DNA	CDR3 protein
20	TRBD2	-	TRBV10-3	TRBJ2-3	TGTGCCATCAGTGAGTCGACCCTTACTAGCGGGGGGCACACCACAGATACGCAGTATTTT	CAISESTLTSGGHTTDTQYF
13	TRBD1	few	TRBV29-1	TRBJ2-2	TGCAGCGCCACCGGGACAGTCACCGGGGAGCTGTTTTTT	CSATGTVTGELFF
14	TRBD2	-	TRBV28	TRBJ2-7	TGTGCCAGCAGGCCGGGGGGAACTCTGGACGAGCAGTACTTC	CASRPGGTLDEQYF
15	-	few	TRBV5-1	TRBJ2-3	TGCGCCAGCAGCTTAACGACTAGAAGCACAGATACGCAGTATTTT	CASSLTTRSTDTQYF
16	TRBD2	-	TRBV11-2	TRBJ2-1	TGTGCCAGCAGCCGAGTACTAGCGGGAGGATACAATGAGCAGTTCTTC	CASSRVLAGGYNEQFF
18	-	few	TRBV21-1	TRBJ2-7	TGTGCCAGCAACTACTTCCAGGGACTAGCGGGGGGAACCTACGAGCAGTACTTC	CASNYFQGLAGGTYEQYF
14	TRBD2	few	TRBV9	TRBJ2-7	TGTGCCAGCAGCGCCGGGACTAGCCTGGGCGAGCAGTACTTC	CASSAGTSLGEQYF
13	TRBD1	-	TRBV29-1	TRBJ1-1	TGCAGCGGACAAAGGGGGCGGGCCACTGAAGCTTTCTTT	CSGQRGRATEAFF
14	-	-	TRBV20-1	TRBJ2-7	TGCAGTGCTAGTCGTCCTAGTAGCTCCTACGAGCAGTACTTC	CSASRPSSSYEQYF
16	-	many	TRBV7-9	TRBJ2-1	TGTGCCAGCAGCCCCCCCTTTGGGGGGACCTACAATGAGCAGTTCTTC	CASSPPFGGTYNEQFF
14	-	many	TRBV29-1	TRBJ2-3	TGCAGCGTTAACCGGGACACCGGCACAGATACGCAGTATTTT	CSVNRDTGTDTQYF
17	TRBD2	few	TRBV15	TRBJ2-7	TGTGCCACCAGCAGAGGACTAGCGGGGGCCAGCTCCTACGAGCAGTACTTC	CATSRGLAGASSYEQYF
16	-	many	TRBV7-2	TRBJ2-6	TGTGCCAGCAGCTTAGGGTTAACAGTTGGGGCCAACGTCCTGACTTTC	CASSLGLTVGANVLTF
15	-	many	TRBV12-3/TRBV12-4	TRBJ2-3	TGTGCCAGCAGAGCTCGGACAGCTAGCACAGATACGCAGTATTTT	CASRARTASTDTQYF
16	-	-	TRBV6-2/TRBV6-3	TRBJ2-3	TGTGCCAGCAGCCCTCCCTGGGGGGGCTTTGGAGATACGCAGTATTTT	CASSPPWGGFGDTQYF
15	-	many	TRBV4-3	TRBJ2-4	TGCGCCAGCAGCCAAGGGATCGCGGAGGAAAACATTCAGTACTTC	CASSQGIAEENIQYF
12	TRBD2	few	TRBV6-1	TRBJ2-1	TGTGCCAGCAGTGAAGCCGGGACTAGGCGGCTCTTC	CASSEAGTRRLF
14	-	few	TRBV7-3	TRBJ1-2	TGTGCCAGCAGCTTATCCCCAGTCCCCTATGGCTACACCTTC	CASSLSPVPYGYTF
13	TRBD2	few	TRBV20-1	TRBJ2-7	TGCAGTGCTCGTAGCGGGCTCTCCTACGAGCAGTACTTC	CSARSGLSYEQYF
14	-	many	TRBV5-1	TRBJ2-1	TGCGCCAGCAGCTTGGACAGGTCCTACAATGAGCAGTTCTTC	CASSLDRSYNEQFF
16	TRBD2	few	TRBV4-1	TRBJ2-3	TGCGCCAGCAGCCAAGGGCTAGCGGGGGGCCAGGATACGCAGTATTTT	CASSQGLAGGQDTQYF
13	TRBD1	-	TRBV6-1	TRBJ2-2	TGTGCCAGCGGGACAGGGAGGGCCGGGGAGCTGTTTTTT	CASGTGRAGELFF
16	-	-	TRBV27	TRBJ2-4	TGTGCCAGCAGTCATCCCGGAGGACTAGCCAAAAACATTCAGTACTTC	CASSHPGGLAKNIQYF
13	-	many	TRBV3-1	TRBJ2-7	TGCGCCAGCAGCCAGACAGGCGGCTACGAGCAGTACTTC	CASSQTGGYEQYF
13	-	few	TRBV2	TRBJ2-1	TGTGCCATCCCGAAGTCTCGCGTCAATGAGCAGTTCTTC	CAIPKSRVNEQFF
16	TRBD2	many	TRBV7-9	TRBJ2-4	TGTGCCAGCAGCTTAGATCGGGGGGGAGCCAAAAACATTCAGTACTTC	CASSLDRGGAKNIQYF
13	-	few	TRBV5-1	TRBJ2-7	-	CASLCQGPYEQYF
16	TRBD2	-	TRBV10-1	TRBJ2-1	TGCGCCAGCAGTGAGCGACTAGCCCGGGGACACAATGAGCAGTTCTTC	CASSERLARGHNEQFF
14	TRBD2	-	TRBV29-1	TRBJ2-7	TGCAGCGTTCTTACCGGGACTAGCGTCTACGAGCAGTACTTC	CSVLTGTSVYEQYF
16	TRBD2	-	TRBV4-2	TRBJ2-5	TGTGCCAGCAGCCAAGCTCTGGGGGGGGTCGGGGAGACCCAGTACTTC	CASSQALGGVGETQYF
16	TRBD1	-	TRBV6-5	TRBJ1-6	TGTGCCAGCAGTTACTCGACAGCACAGGGGAGATCACCCCTCCACTTT	CASSYSTAQGRSPLHF
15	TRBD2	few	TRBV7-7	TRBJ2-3	TGTGCTAGCAGCGGGGGACTAGCCAGCACAGATACGCAGTATTTT	CASSGGLASTDTQYF
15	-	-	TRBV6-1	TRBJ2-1	TGTGCCAGCAGATCCCGGCCACTTCCGGCGGAAGGGCAGTTCTTC	CASRSRPLPAEGQFF
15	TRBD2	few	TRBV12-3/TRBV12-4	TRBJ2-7	TGTGCCAGCAGTTTCGATGCGGGAGGAGAGTACGAGCAGTACTTC	CASSFDAGGEYEQYF
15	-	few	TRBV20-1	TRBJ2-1	TGCAGTGCTAGAGATACTCACCTCTCCTACAATGAGCAGTTCTTC	CSARDTHLSYNEQFF
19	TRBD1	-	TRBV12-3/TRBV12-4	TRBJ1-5	TGTACCTGCAGTCAACACTCCGGGACAGGGGGCACGATGAATCAGCCCCAGCATTTT	CTCSQHSGTGGTMNQPQHF
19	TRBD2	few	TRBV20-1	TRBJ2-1	TGCAGTGCTAGACCTAACGCACTAGCGGGAGCGACGCATTACAATGAGCAGTTCTTC	CSARPNALAGATHYNEQFF
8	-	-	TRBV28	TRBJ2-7	TGTGGGAACAGTAAGCAGTACTTC	CGNSKQYF
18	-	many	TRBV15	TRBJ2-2	TGTGCCACCAGCAGTGGACACAGGGAAATAGCGAACACCGGGGAGCTGTTTTTT	CATSSGHREIANTGELFF
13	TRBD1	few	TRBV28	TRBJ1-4	TGTGCCAGCACGGGGCAGGGGGGTGAAAAACTGTTTTTT	CASTGQGGEKLFF
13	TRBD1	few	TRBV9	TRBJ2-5	TGTGCCAGCAGCGGACCAGGGGGAGAGACCCAGTACTTC	CASSGPGGETQYF
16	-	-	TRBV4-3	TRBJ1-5	TGCGCCAGCAGCCAAGGTAGTGGGGGCTCGGGTCAGCCCCAGCATTTT	CASSQGSGGSGQPQHF
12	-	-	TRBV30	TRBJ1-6	TGTGCCTGGAGTGTAGAAGATTCACCCCTCCACTTT	CAWSVEDSPLHF
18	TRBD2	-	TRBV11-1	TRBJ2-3	TGTGCCAGCAGCTCGAATCGACTAGCGGACCCAAGGGCAGATACGCAGTATTTT	CASSSNRLADPRADTQYF
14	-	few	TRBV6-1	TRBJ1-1	TGTGCCAGCAGACGCACGGGGGTGAACACTGAAGCTTTCTTT	CASRRTGVNTEAFF